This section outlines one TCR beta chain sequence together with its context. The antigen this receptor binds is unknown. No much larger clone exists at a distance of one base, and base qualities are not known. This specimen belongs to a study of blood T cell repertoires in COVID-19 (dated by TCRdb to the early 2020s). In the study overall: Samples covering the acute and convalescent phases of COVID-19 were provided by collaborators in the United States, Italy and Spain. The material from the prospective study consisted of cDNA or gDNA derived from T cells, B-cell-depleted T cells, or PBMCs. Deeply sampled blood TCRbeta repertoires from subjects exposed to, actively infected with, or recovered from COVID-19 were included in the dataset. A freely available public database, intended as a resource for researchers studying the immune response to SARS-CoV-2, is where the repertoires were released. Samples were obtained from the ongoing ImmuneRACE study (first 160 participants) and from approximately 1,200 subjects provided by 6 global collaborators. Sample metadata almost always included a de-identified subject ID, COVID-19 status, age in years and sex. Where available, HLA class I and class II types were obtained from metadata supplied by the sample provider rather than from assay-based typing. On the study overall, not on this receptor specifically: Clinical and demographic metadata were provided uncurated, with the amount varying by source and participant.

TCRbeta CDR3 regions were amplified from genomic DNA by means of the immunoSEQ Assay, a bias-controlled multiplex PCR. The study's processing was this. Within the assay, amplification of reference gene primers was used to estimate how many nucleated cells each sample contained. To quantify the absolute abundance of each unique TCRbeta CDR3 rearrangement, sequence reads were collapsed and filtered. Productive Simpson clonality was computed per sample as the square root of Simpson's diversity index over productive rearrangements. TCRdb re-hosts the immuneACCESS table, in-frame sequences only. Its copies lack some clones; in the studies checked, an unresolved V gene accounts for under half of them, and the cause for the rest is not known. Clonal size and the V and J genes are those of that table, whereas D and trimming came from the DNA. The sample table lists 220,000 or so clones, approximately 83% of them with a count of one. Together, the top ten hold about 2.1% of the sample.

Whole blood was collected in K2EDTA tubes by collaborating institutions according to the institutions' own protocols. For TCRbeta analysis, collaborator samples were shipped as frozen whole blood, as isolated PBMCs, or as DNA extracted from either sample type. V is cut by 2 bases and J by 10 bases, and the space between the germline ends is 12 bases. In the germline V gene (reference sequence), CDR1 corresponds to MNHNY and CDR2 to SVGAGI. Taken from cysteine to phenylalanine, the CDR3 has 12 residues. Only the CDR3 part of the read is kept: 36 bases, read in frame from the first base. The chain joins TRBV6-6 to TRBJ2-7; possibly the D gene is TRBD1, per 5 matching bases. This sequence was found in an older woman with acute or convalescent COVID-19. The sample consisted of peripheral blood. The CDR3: CASSYPDGAQYF. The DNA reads TGTGCCAGCAGTTACCCCGATGGGGCCCAGTACTTC.